This T cell receptor (beta chain) was captured by sequencing in a study of T cell responses to AZD1222 COVID-19 vaccine (dated by TCRdb to 2020 to 2022). About the full investigation: TCR sequencing covered some 250 trial participants: 200 to 220 given two doses of AZD1222 and about 26 given two doses of MenACWY control vaccine. Trial participants were enrolled by age into subgroups of 18-55, 56-69 and 70-plus years, and around 150, 28 and 57 TCR-sequenced participants, respectively, were included in these subgroups.

For this chain, trimming is 5 bases at the V end and 0 bases at the J end, and the number of junction bases without a gene match is 13. From the cysteine up to the phenylalanine, the CDR3 has a length of 19 residues. Only the CDR3 DNA stays, 57 bases, in frame from base 1. Based on the germline V gene (reference sequence), the CDR1 and CDR2 sequences are LNHDA and SQIVND. Results and caveats for the whole study, not just this receptor: Vaccine-associated CD4 TCRs spanned the whole spike protein, with dominant responses in regions 160-218 and 743-854. Spike-specific TCR breadth and depth rose significantly after two AZD1222 doses compared with day 0 and with MenACWY recipients. Because no samples from the day 14 peak response were available, repertoires could be characterized only after the peak T cell response. Conclusions about previously exposed vaccinees are limited, since just five or six AZD1222 recipients were seropositive for SARS-CoV-2 at baseline. The 56-69-year group was small, and its depth increase did not reach significance, likely because of low power. Nearly half of unique spike-specific TCRs reportedly recognized epitopes outside regions mutated in the B.1.351 and B.1.1.7 variants. Most participants were white British and females outnumbered males, and the authors suggested that clonal diversity may have been underestimated.

For this clone: The antigen this receptor binds is unknown. No base qualities exist here, and no much larger clone lies one base off it.

The CDR3 regions of human TCRbeta chains were analyzed by immunosequencing. Concerning the study's data processing: TCRs in the repertoires were compared against a reference library of SARS-CoV-2-specific TCRs that had been generated with the MIRA antigen-specificity platform. Breadth was defined as the fraction of unique TCRs that were SARS-CoV-2-associated, and depth was defined as the fraction of total T cells that were SARS-CoV-2-associated. Using the MIRA data, each spike-specific TCR was assigned both to the spike region to which the TCR was reactive and to a CD4 or CD8 class. Log10-transformed breadth and depth values were compared by one-way ANOVA with Sidak's multiple comparisons tests. Entries here come from immuneACCESS through TCRdb and include only in-frame sequences with V and J called. Some clones fail to appear in such tables; in the studies checked, an unresolved V gene covers under half of the shortfall, and the cause of the remainder is unknown. V and J calls and clone size come straight from that table; D and trimming were deduced from the DNA. The sample has 150,000 to 160,000 clones on record, roughly 90% of them singletons. Roughly 1.6% of the sample belongs to the ten largest clones.

Explained via the paper, the time point label denotes: about 28 days (+/-7) after the second vaccine dose. Because spike-specific TCR depth and breadth did not differ between the two schedules, AZD1222 recipients who got a second dose at roughly 4 weeks were pooled with those who got a second dose at roughly 12 weeks. Samples from vaccinated people were obtained from the UK trials COV001 and COV002, which included a single-blind randomized controlled phase 2/3 trial of AZD1222 (ChAdOx1 nCoV-19) in healthy adults. Trial participant PBMC samples were collected at day 0 and day 28 after the second dose for TCRbeta chain sequencing.

This TCR came from an adult who received the AZD1222 COVID-19 vaccine. The sequencing used peripheral blood, collected 28 days after the second AZD1222 dose. Recombination joined TRBV19 with TRBJ2-1; TRBD2 agrees with 10 junctional bases. The base sequence is TGTGCCAGTAGTGCGGCGGGTCTAGCGGGGGTGAGCTCCTACAATGAGCAGTTCTTC. It specifies CASSAAGLAGVSSYNEQFF.